The T cell receptor (beta chain) under discussion was sequenced for a study of T cell changes during pregnancy in multiple sclerosis. Sequencing was performed with immunoSEQ multiplex PCR; in TCRdb, only in-frame clones are kept and a portion is missing. Of 35,000 to 40,000 clones listed, about 90% are singletons. CDR3 size: 14 residues. Germline V gene lookup returns CDR1 SNHLY and CDR2 FYNNEI. The V gene end was trimmed by 5 bases and the J gene end by 8 bases; junction bases not matched to a gene: 7. Only one count was recorded for this clone. J is TRBJ1-5 and V is TRBV2; TRBD1 matches 9 bases. The clonotype comes from a female donor with multiple sclerosis, enrolled in a pregnancy study. This specimen consisted of CD4+ T cells from peripheral blood mononuclear cells, obtained in the third trimester of pregnancy. The CDR3, as DNA: TGTGCCAGCAGTTCCGGGACAGGGTTGGAGCCCCAGCATTTT. Residues: CASSSGTGLEPQHF.